This T cell receptor (beta chain) was captured in a study of blood T cell repertoires in COVID-19. The V gene lost 2 bases and the J gene lost 9 bases, with 14 bases spanning the gap. The CDR3 extends over 14 amino acids. CDR1 and CDR2 (germline): SNHLY, FYNNEI. Original processing methods: Amplification of reference gene primers was used by the study to estimate nucleated cell counts. The table came from immunoSEQ multiplex PCR; TCRdb's copy has only in-frame clones and leaves some out. Clone size and V and J calls were adopted from that table, with D and trimming inferred from the DNA. The repertoire includes approximately 140,000 clones, roughly 80% of them detected once, and less than 2.5% sits in the top ten.

This chain links TRBV2 with TRBJ1-5; D ambiguous. The sequencing sample was made of peripheral blood. The receptor comes from a man between 65 and 85 years old with acute or convalescent COVID-19. This CDR3 reads CASSEHGIRLPQHF. In nucleotides, the CDR3 is TGTGCCAGCAGTGAACACGGGATCAGGTTGCCCCAGCATTTT.